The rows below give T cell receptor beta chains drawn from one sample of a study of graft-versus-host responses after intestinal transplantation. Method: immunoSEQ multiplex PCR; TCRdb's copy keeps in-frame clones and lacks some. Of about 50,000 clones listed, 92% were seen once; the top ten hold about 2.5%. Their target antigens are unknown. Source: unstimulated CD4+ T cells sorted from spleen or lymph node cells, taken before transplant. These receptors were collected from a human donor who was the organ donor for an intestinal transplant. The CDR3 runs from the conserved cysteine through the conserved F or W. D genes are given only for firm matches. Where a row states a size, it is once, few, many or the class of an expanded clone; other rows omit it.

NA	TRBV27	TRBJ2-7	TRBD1	TGTGCCAGCAATTCCCTCGGGACAGGGAACTACGAGCAGTACTTC	CASNSLGTGNYEQYF
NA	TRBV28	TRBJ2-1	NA	TGTGCCAGCAGTTTATGGGCCGTCAGTTTGAATGAGCAGTTCTTC	CASSLWAVSLNEQFF
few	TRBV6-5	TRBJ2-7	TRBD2	TGTGCCAGCAGTACCCCTAGCGGGAGCTACGAGCAGTACTTC	CASSTPSGSYEQYF
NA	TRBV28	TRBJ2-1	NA	TGTGCCAGCCTCCCAGGGTTTCCTTCGCACACGCAGTTCTTC	CASLPGFPSHTQFF
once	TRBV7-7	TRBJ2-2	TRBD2	TGTGCTAGCAGCCAAGGGACTAGCGGAGCGAACACCGGGGAGCTGTTTTTT	CASSQGTSGANTGELFF
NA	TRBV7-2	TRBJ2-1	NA	TGTGCCAGCAGCATTTTCGTTTCGCACAATGAGCAGTTCTTC	CASSIFVSHNEQFF
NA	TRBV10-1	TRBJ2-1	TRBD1	TGCGCCAGACCGGGACAGGGAACGAATGAGCAGTTCTTC	CARPGQGTNEQFF
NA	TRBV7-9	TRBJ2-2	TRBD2	TGTGCCAGCAGCCGGGCGGGGGCGAACACCGGGGAGCTGTTTTTT	CASSRAGANTGELFF
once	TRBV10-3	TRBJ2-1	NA	TGTGCCATCAGTGAGTCCTCCGGGGCGGGCGAGTTCTTC	CAISESSGAGEFF
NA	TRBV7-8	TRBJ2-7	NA	TGTGCCAGCAGCGGATACTTGCCAGGGAGCTCCTACGAGCAGTACTTC	CASSGYLPGSSYEQYF
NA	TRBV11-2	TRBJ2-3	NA	TGTGCCAGCAGCTTGACTTTAGCCGGGACTGCCCGCACAGATACGCAGTATTTT	CASSLTLAGTARTDTQYF
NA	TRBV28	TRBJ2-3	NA	TGTGCCAGCAGGCCAACACATCGAAATACGCAGTATTTT	CASRPTHRNTQYF
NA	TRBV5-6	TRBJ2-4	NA	TGTGCCAGCAGCTTATATTGGGACCCCGGGTGGAGGGACATTCAGTACTTC	CASSLYWDPGWRDIQYF
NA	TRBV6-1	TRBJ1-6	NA	TGTGCCAGCAGTGAAGGACCGGTTAATAATTCACCCCTCCACTTT	CASSEGPVNNSPLHF
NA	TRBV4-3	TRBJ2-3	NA	TGCGCCAGCAGCCCCACCTCTAGCACAGATACGCAGTATTTT	CASSPTSSTDTQYF
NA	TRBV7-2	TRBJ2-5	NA	TGTGCCAGCAGCCCAACAGGGCCGGAGGAGACCCAGTACTTC	CASSPTGPEETQYF